Described below is a single TCR beta chain sequence and its context. The J segment lost 2 bases and the V segment lost 6 bases, leaving 6 bases of the junction unmatched. The germline V gene encodes CDR1 MDHEN and CDR2 SYDVKM. This CDR3 has 16 amino acids. The sample originates from a study of blood T cell repertoires in COVID-19. Study context: The United States, Italy and Spain were the sources of the acute and convalescent COVID-19 samples. PBMCs, B-cell-depleted T cells, or T cells provided the cDNA or gDNA that made up the material.

In the authors' methods: The assay estimated nucleated cells by amplifying reference gene primers. Libraries were prepared by immunoSEQ multiplex PCR; TCRdb keeps only in-frame clonotypes and omits some of them. Clone size and V and J calls were adopted from that table, with D and trimming inferred from the DNA. The sample holds some 310,000 clones; around nine tenths are singletons and the top ten take 1%. The J gene is TRBJ2-1, the V gene TRBV28; TRBD1 matches 11 bases. Sequencing was carried out using peripheral blood. This sequence was found in a middle-aged man with active or convalescent COVID-19. Written as DNA, the CDR3 is TGTGCCAGCAGAAAGCCGGGACAGGGGGCCTACAATGAGCAGTTCTTC. Translated, it gives CASRKPGQGAYNEQFF.